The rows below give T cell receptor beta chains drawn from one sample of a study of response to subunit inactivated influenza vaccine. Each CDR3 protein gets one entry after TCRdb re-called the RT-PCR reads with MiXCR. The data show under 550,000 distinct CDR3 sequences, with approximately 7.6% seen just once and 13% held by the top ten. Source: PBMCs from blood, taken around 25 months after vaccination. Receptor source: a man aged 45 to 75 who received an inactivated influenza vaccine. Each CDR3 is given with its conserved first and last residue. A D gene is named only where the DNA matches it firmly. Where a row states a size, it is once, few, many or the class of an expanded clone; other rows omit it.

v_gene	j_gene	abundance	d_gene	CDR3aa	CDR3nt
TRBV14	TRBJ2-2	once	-	CASSHYSGGEVFF	TGTGCCAGCAGCCATTACTCCGGCGGGGAGGTGTTTTTT
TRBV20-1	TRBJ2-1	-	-	CSARDRTGLDNEQFF	TGCAGTGCTAGAGATCGGACGGGGCTCGACAATGAGCAGTTCTTC
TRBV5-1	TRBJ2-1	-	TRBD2	CASSASGGTGEQFF	TGCGCCAGCAGCGCGAGCGGGGGGACGGGGGAGCAGTTCTTC
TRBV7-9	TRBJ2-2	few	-	CASSPPTGNTGELFF	TGTGCCAGCAGCCCCCCGACGGGTAACACCGGGGAGCTGTTTTTT
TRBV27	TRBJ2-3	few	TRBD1	CASRYSGQGPDTQYF	TGTGCCAGCAGATACTCAGGACAGGGCCCAGATACGCAGTATTTT
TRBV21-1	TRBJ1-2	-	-	CASRPDRGLFYGYTF	TGTGCCAGCAGGCCGGACAGGGGCCTCTTCTATGGCTACACCTTC
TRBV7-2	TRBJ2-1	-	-	CASSLDWARGEQFF	TGTGCCAGCAGCTTAGATTGGGCGAGGGGTGAGCAGTTCTTC
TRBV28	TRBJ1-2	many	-	CASMSPTRNYGYTF	TGTGCCAGCATGAGTCCTACACGGAACTATGGCTACACCTTC
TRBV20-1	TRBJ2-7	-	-	CSASESQGYEQYF	TGCAGTGCTAGCGAAAGCCAGGGATACGAGCAGTACTTC
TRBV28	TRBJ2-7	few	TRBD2	CASRKAGNLYEQYF	TGTGCCAGCAGAAAAGCGGGGAATCTTTACGAGCAGTACTTC
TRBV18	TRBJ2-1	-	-	CASSPGIQLNEQFF	TGTGCCAGCTCACCCGGCATACAACTCAATGAGCAGTTCTTC
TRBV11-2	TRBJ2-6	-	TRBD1	CASSPFPSTGEDSGANVLTF	TGTGCCAGCAGCCCTTTTCCCTCGACAGGGGAAGACTCTGGGGCCAACGTCCTGACTTTC
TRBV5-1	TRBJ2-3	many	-	CASSFLGASTDTQYF	TGCGCCAGCAGCTTTTTAGGGGCAAGCACAGATACGCAGTATTTT
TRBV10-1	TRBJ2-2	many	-	CASSESVGLLNTGELFF	TGCGCCAGCAGTGAGTCGGTGGGCCTATTGAACACCGGGGAGCTGTTTTTT
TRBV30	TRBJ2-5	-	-	CAWSVFLAETQYF	TGTGCCTGGAGTGTATTTCTAGCAGAGACCCAGTACTTC
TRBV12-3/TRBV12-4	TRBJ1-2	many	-	CASVMAMTYTF	TGTGCCAGCGTCATGGCTATGACCTACACCTTC
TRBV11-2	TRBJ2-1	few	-	CASSLERNRAEQFF	TGTGCCAGCAGCTTAGAAAGGAACCGCGCTGAGCAGTTCTTC
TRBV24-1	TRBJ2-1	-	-	CATSGWSSYNEQFF	TGTGCCACCTCGGGGTGGAGCTCCTACAATGAGCAGTTCTTC
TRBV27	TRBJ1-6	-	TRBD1	CASSLGQGAYNSPLHF	TGTGCCAGCAGTTTGGGACAGGGTGCCTATAATTCACCCCTCCACTTT
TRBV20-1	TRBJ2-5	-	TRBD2	CSARTPSGIQETQYF	TGCAGTGCTAGAACTCCTAGCGGTATACAAGAGACCCAGTACTTC
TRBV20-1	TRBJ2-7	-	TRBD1	CSAPRPGQGRGEQYF	TGCAGTGCACCCAGACCGGGACAGGGACGAGGCGAGCAGTACTTC
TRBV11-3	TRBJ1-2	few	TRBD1	CASSQGTEHPPYGYTF	TGTGCCAGCAGCCAAGGGACAGAACACCCACCCTATGGCTACACCTTC
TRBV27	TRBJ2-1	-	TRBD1	CASSFGTGGNNEQFF	TGTGCCAGCAGTTTCGGGACAGGGGGTAACAATGAGCAGTTCTTC
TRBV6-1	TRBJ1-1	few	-	CASSPDRMGTEAFF	TGTGCCAGCAGCCCGGACAGAATGGGCACTGAAGCTTTCTTT
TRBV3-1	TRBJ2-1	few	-	CASSSTRSNEQFF	TGTGCCAGCAGTTCAACCCGGTCCAATGAGCAGTTCTTC
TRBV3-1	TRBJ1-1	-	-	CASSQSMGTEAFF	TGTGCCAGCAGCCAATCCATGGGCACTGAAGCTTTCTTT
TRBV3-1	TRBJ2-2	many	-	CASSPDLTGTGELFF	TGTGCCAGCAGCCCGGATTTGACAGGCACCGGGGAGCTGTTTTTT
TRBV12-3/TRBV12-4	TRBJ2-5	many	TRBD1	CASSFSTGAKQETQYF	TGTGCCAGCAGTTTCTCGACAGGGGCTAAGCAAGAGACCCAGTACTTC
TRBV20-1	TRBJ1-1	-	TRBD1	CRPTGGTEAFF	TGCCGCCCCACAGGGGGCACTGAAGCTTTCTTT
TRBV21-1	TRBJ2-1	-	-	CASSQTGKDSGDPYNEQFF	TGTGCCAGCAGCCAGACGGGGAAAGATAGCGGGGATCCCTACAATGAGCAGTTCTTC
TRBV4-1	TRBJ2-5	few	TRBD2	CASSRLAAETQYF	TGCGCCAGCAGCCGACTAGCAGCAGAGACCCAGTACTTC
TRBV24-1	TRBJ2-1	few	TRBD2	CATSGRGGPKDEQFF	TGTGCCACCAGTGGTCGGGGGGGCCCCAAGGATGAGCAGTTCTTC
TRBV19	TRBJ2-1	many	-	CASSIAETGSYNEQFF	TGTGCCAGTAGTATAGCTGAGACTGGCTCCTACAATGAGCAGTTCTTC
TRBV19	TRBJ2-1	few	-	CASIGAPGVSEQFF	TGTGCCAGTATCGGAGCCCCGGGGGTTAGTGAGCAGTTCTTC
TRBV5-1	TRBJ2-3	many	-	CASSLGRRDTQYF	TGCGCCAGCAGCTTGGGACGTAGAGATACGCAGTATTTT
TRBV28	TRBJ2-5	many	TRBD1	CASRKRQGGQETQYF	TGTGCCAGCAGAAAAAGACAGGGTGGCCAAGAGACCCAGTACTTC
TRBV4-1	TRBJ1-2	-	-	CASSQLRGNYGYTF	TGCGCCAGCAGCCAATTACGGGGGAACTATGGCTACACCTTC
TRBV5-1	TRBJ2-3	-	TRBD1	CASSRDRGSGTQYF	TGCGCCAGCAGCAGAGACAGGGGGTCAGGGACGCAGTATTTT
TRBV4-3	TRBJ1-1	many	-	CASSQGVEADYRRLFFVF	TGCGCCAGCAGCCAAGGTGTGGAGGCGGATTACAGGAGATTGTTTTTTGTCTTT
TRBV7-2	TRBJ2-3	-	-	CASSSRTVVVNTQYF	TGTGCCAGCAGCTCCCGGACGGTAGTGGTGAATACGCAGTATTTT
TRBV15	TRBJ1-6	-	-	CATSLGDNSPLHF	TGTGCCACCAGTCTAGGAGATAATTCACCCCTCCACTTT
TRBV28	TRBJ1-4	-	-	CASRVDSPSNEKLFF	TGTGCCAGCAGGGTGGACAGCCCCAGTAATGAAAAACTGTTTTTT
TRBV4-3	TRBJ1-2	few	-	CASSHAYNQPHLNYGYTF	TGCGCCAGCAGCCACGCCTATAATCAGCCTCATCTGAACTATGGCTACACCTTC
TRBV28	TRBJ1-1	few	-	CASSFHRAPEAFF	TGTGCCAGCAGTTTTCATAGGGCTCCTGAAGCTTTCTTT
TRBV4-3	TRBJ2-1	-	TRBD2	CASSSTSGRGNEQFF	TGCGCCAGCAGCTCTACTAGCGGGAGGGGCAATGAGCAGTTCTTC
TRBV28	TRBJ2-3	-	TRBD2	CASNLAGITDTQYF	TGTGCCAGCAATTTAGCGGGGATTACAGATACGCAGTATTTT
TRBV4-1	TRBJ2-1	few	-	CASSQPPGSINNEQFF	TGCGCCAGCAGCCAACCACCGGGTTCCATTAACAATGAGCAGTTCTTC
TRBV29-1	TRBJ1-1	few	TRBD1	CSVGAGGNTEAFF	TGCAGCGTTGGCGCAGGGGGGAACACTGAAGCTTTCTTT
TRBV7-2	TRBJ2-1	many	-	CASSWTFYNEQFF	TGTGCCAGCAGCTGGACGTTTTACAATGAGCAGTTCTTC